This TCR beta chain was sequenced in a study of T cell repertoires in cytomegalovirus infection. Study-level background: Indications of both CMV infection and matching HLA type were provided by public TCR beta signatures. Study-wide results and limits: Identification of carriers of CMV plus the relevant HLA was achieved through cumulative public TCR beta family frequency. Ex vivo, HLA-C-restricted CMV-specific TCR beta clonotypes prevailed over the rest of the response.

TCRdb redid the calling of the reads with MiXCR, one entry per CDR3 protein. Of almost 550,000 distinct CDR3 sequences in the sample, more than 15% were seen once. Per germline, CDR1 SGHVS and CDR2 FNYEAQ. V lost 6 bases to trimming and J lost 5 bases, with 11 bases between them. This CDR3 is 14 amino acids long. In this sample, this clonotype turned up a few times. The antigen is not known. This clonotype originated in a human donor in good health (CMV status not recorded). Some clones in this sample may be carry-over from other donors' samples. The rearrangement uses TRBV7-6 and TRBJ1-6; D gene ambiguous. The sample comprised CD8+ T cells from PBMCs. The CDR3 region has the DNA TGTGCCAGCAGTGGCGGAGGGAATAATTCACCCCTCCACTTT. It is translated as CASSGGGNNSPLHF. The full variable domain, in which reference TRBV7-6 and TRBJ1-6 provide the parts outside the CDR3, is GAGVSQSPRYKVTKRGQDVALRCDPISGHVSLYWYRQALGQGPEFLTYFNYEAQQDKSGLPNDRFSAERPEGSISTLTIQRTEQRDSAMYRCASSGGGNNSPLHFGNGTRLTVT.